The rows below give T cell receptor beta chains drawn from one sample of a study of T cell repertoires in cytomegalovirus infection. TCRdb fed the reads into MiXCR, producing one record per CDR3 protein. The sample shows about 160,000 distinct CDR3 sequences, over 15% of them seen only once. The sample comprised CD8+ T cells from PBMCs. The source of these receptors is a human donor in good health (CMV status not recorded). Some clones in this sample may be carry-over from other donors' samples. Both conserved end residues are part of each CDR3. The order of the fields is V gene, D gene, CDR3 protein. D genes are given only for firm matches.

TRBV29-1	.	CSVEDRGVGF
TRBV28	.	CASSLRSGSGTDTQYF
TRBV28	.	CASSFPRHENTGELFF
TRBV6-1	.	CASSYRGNGYTF
TRBV10-3	TRBD1	CAIRGTGTNTRTGGELFF
TRBV28	.	CASSLRQLLDEQYF
TRBV6-2/TRBV6-3	.	CASSYGHTEAFF
TRBV7-8	.	CASSPTGTGELFF
TRBV7-2	.	CASSLWGMAKNTEAFF
TRBV7-6	TRBD2	CASSTGTTPYEQYF
TRBV29-1	TRBD2	CSVQPIAGGPRSPTDTQYF
TRBV6-1	.	CASSEIGETYNEQFF
TRBV20-1	.	CSAGEGGAEAFF
TRBV6-2/TRBV6-3	.	CASSYGWGQFF
TRBV2	TRBD2	CASSEISGTLTGELFF
TRBV27	.	CASSSTDQPQHF
TRBV6-2/TRBV6-3	.	CASIRAGNSPLHF
TRBV30	.	CAWSLERMYNEQFF
TRBV7-8	.	CASSLSRGPYNEQFF
TRBV13	TRBD2	CASSLVAGGGLAGGQETQYF
TRBV5-1	TRBD2	CASSLAGSGPLLF
TRBV7-2	TRBD1	CASSPQFHQPGGSYNEQFF
TRBV7-9	TRBD1	CASSPLVGQGSTMNTEAFF
TRBV7-9	.	CASSLGWPGNTEAFF
TRBV4-3	.	CASSQHIAGELFF
TRBV7-8	TRBD2	CASSPIQTSGGPTDTQYF
TRBV24-1	.	CATSGGNEQFF
TRBV14	.	CASSQDLRSSYEQYF
TRBV7-2	TRBD1	CASSLARDRPNTGELFF
TRBV28	.	CASIAGWYTGELFF
TRBV7-9	.	CASTNPSNTEAFF
TRBV12-3/TRBV12-4	TRBD1	CASSLGQGVNQPQHF
TRBV7-6	.	CASSPFPQEQFF
TRBV7-9	.	CASSSPQGGGRDEQFF
TRBV28	TRBD1	CASRYPGTALGEQFF
TRBV29-1	.	CSVEEGYEQYF
TRBV5-1	.	CASSFGHYNEQFF
TRBV7-8	.	CASSSPQQGYTDTQYF
TRBV7-2	TRBD1	CASSSTGDLKTEAFF
TRBV28	TRBD1	CASSFPDRLPHNQPQHF
TRBV7-2	TRBD2	CASSSLIRTSGRGADTQYF
TRBV4-3	TRBD1	CASSQNGQAGIREAFF
TRBV27	.	CASSPQGPVDNEQFF